What follows is one T cell receptor (beta chain) and its context. The source of the sample is a study of cytomegalovirus exposure and HLA in healthy donors. The germline V and J ends were trimmed by 8 bases and 3 bases, with 21 bases remaining between them. The CDR3 is 16 amino acids. CDR1 and CDR2 from the germline V gene are SEHNR and FQNEAQ (reference sequence). In the PCR, 60 Vbeta and 13 Jbeta primers were used. TCRdb's copy holds only in-frame clones and misses some; the assay was immunoSEQ multiplex PCR. The repertoire holds 150,000 to 200,000 clones, with roughly 86% as singletons. The material sequenced was PBMCs. This TCR derives from a young woman in good health and CMV-seronegative. The chain combines TRBV7-9 with TRBJ2-3; D may be TRBD2 (6 bases). This CDR3 reads CASGGGLAGLTDTQYF. For the CDR3, the DNA is TGTGCCAGCGGCGGTGGATTGGCGGGATTGACAGATACGCAGTATTTT.